This T cell receptor beta chain was recorded in a study of T-cell memory formation after mild COVID-19. Libraries for TCRalpha and TCRbeta carried sample barcodes and unique molecular identifiers via 5'RACE. TCRdb reprocessed the 5' RACE reads via MiXCR and lists one record per CDR3 protein. The table lists roughly 80,000 distinct CDR3 sequences, roughly 25% of them singletons. This CDR3 has 17 amino acids. Findings and limits, study-wide: Mainly CM and EM harbored the contracting CD4+ clones; mainly EMRA harbored the CD8+ ones. Cross-reactive memory apparently joined, as some responding clones appeared in pre-infection memory.

Worth noting for this clonotype: The antigen is undetermined.

The sequenced sample consisted of PBMCs or a T cell subset sorted from them (not recorded which). The V call is TRBV21-1, the J call TRBJ1-1; the D call TRBD1 from the table was never checked on the DNA. TRBV21-1 has pseudogene status. The source is a man aged 18 to 35 who had mild COVID-19 (a few samples of this study predate the infection). Cell type and time point are not known. In nucleotides, the CDR3 is TGTGCCAGCAGCCCGCGGACAGCCAACAACATGAACACTGAAGCTTTCTTT. This encodes CASSPRTANNMNTEAFF.